This T cell receptor (beta chain) came from a study of blood T cell repertoires in COVID-19. Source study methods: From reference gene primer amplification, estimates of nucleated cell counts were derived. Method: immunoSEQ multiplex PCR; TCRdb's copy keeps in-frame clones and lacks some. The DNA gave D and trimming, while V, J and clone size come from that table. The sample contains about 180,000 clones, 83% of which appear only once. The germline V gene has CDR1 SGHTA and CDR2 FQGNSA. The CDR3 consists of 14 residues. The V and J ends lost 5 bases and 4 bases, in that order; junction bases with no gene match: 3.

Material for sequencing was peripheral blood. This receptor was taken from a human donor in a cohort sampled during active COVID-19. The chain combines TRBV7-2 with TRBJ2-5; 11 bases are a match to TRBD2. The CDR3 is CASSRLAGGETQYF. The CDR3 coding sequence is TGTGCCAGCAGCCGTCTAGCGGGAGGAGAGACCCAGTACTTC.